This T cell receptor (beta chain) was recorded in a study of blood T cell repertoires in COVID-19. The CDR3 is made up of 14 amino acids. Germline V gene data show CDR1 as SGHAT and CDR2 as FQNNGV. The V and J ends lost 5 bases and 3 bases, in that order; junction bases with no gene match: 7. In the authors' methods: Amplification of reference gene primers provided the estimated nucleated cell counts. The method was immunoSEQ multiplex PCR; TCRdb's version includes in-frame clones alone and lacks a portion of them. V and J calls and clone size are as listed in that table; D and trimming were resolved from the DNA. The repertoire holds over 100,000 clones, with around 83% as singletons.

Sequencing was performed on peripheral blood. The rearrangement joins TRBV11-2 to TRBJ2-7; TRBD1 matches at 7 bases. This clonotype was obtained from a man aged 35 to 55 with acute or convalescent COVID-19. CDR3: CASSRQGSDYEQYF. Written as DNA, the CDR3 is TGTGCCAGCAGCCGACAGGGTTCAGACTACGAGCAGTACTTC.